Detailed here is one TCR beta chain. Antigen specificity is unknown. This specimen comes from a study of cytomegalovirus exposure and HLA in healthy donors. Study information: A prior analysis found 117 million unique TCR beta sequences from approximately 200 million T cells.

Findings and limits, study-wide: For TCR beta chains, V- and J-gene trimming was later linked to a missense DCLRE1C variant. Several of the most significant clusters appeared linked to common viral pathogens, based on a later analysis.

The CDR3 spans 13 residues. V lost 4 bases and J 4 bases, leaving 9 bases between the germline ends. Germline-derived CDR1 and CDR2 are MGHRA and YSYEKL. Researchers ran the PCR with 60 Vbeta and 13 Jbeta primers. The data were produced by immunoSEQ multiplex PCR, yet TCRdb's version contains in-frame clones alone and is incomplete. The sample shows some 90,000 clones, roughly 72% of them seen only once. Sequences were obtained from PBMCs. This TCR was recovered from a young man in good health and CMV-seronegative. V gene TRBV4-1 combines with J gene TRBJ2-3; D unclear. The CDR3 DNA follows: TGCGCCAGCAGCCCGTTAGCCGCAGATACGCAGTATTTT. Amino acid sequence: CASSPLAADTQYF.